These T cell receptor beta chains were read from a single sample in a study of T cell changes during pregnancy in multiple sclerosis. Repertoires were generated with immunoSEQ multiplex PCR, while TCRdb's copy carries only in-frame clones and drops some. The data show about 92,000 clones, more than 85% seen once. The sample was peripheral blood, taken in the first trimester of pregnancy. The receptor set was obtained from a female donor with multiple sclerosis, enrolled in a pregnancy study. Each CDR3 is given with its conserved first and last residue. A D gene is named only where the DNA matches it firmly. The size of a clone is reported for some rows only, either as once, few or many, or as a class for expanded clones.

J gene | D gene | V gene | clone size | CDR3 protein | CDR3 DNA
TRBJ2-3 | TRBD1 | TRBV5-1 | once | CASSSGTGSTDTQYF | TGCGCCAGCAGCTCCGGGACAGGGAGCACAGATACGCAGTATTTT
TRBJ2-1 | TRBD2 | TRBV9 | NA | CASSVGGLAANEQFF | TGTGCCAGCAGCGTCGGGGGACTAGCGGCAAATGAGCAGTTCTTC
TRBJ2-5 | TRBD2 | TRBV18 | NA | CASSPLAAVPQETQYF | TGTGCCAGCTCGCCCCTAGCGGCAGTTCCTCAAGAGACCCAGTACTTC
TRBJ2-1 | NA | TRBV4-2 | NA | CASSQDPGNYNEQFF | TGTGCCAGCAGCCAAGATCCAGGGAATTACAATGAGCAGTTCTTC
TRBJ1-2 | TRBD1 | TRBV10-1 | NA | CASRWRDSPNGYTF | TGCGCCAGCCGCTGGAGGGACAGTCCGAATGGCTACACCTTC
TRBJ1-1 | NA | TRBV6-5 | NA | CASSTGRGSTEAFF | TGTGCCAGCAGCACCGGTCGGGGGAGTACTGAAGCTTTCTTT
TRBJ2-3 | TRBD2 | TRBV7-2 | NA | CASSQAGRADTQYF | TGTGCCAGCAGCCAAGCGGGACGTGCCGATACGCAGTATTTT
TRBJ2-6 | NA | TRBV29-1 | NA | CSVLWTDPSGANVLTF | TGCAGCGTACTATGGACAGATCCCTCTGGGGCCAACGTCCTGACTTTC
TRBJ2-1 | NA | TRBV9 | many | CASSPTPYHYNEQFF | TGTGCCAGCAGCCCGACTCCCTATCACTACAATGAGCAGTTCTTC
TRBJ2-2 | NA | TRBV11-2 | NA | CASSLGRGPGELFF | TGTGCCAGCAGCTTAGGCAGGGGTCCCGGGGAGCTGTTTTTT
TRBJ2-7 | TRBD1 | TRBV28 | few | CASSWTGHHEQYF | TGTGCCAGCAGTTGGACAGGGCACCACGAGCAGTACTTC
TRBJ1-1 | TRBD1 | TRBV5-1 | few | CASSPQGAYTEAFF | TGCGCCAGCAGCCCACAGGGGGCATACACTGAAGCTTTCTTT
TRBJ2-7 | NA | TRBV30 | NA | CAWSQGLSYEQYF | TGTGCCTGGAGCCAGGGACTCTCCTACGAGCAGTACTTC
TRBJ2-1 | TRBD2 | TRBV27 | NA | CASSLLASGMPGGEQFF | TGTGCCAGCAGTTTATTGGCTAGCGGGATGCCTGGGGGGGAGCAGTTCTTC
TRBJ2-1 | TRBD1 | TRBV6-1 | NA | CAGTGGINEQFF | TGTGCCGGGACAGGGGGCATCAATGAGCAGTTCTTC
TRBJ2-7 | TRBD2 | TRBV28 | NA | CASSSGLADTYEQYF | TGTGCCAGCAGTTCGGGACTAGCGGATACCTACGAGCAGTACTTC
TRBJ2-7 | TRBD1 | TRBV5-1 | NA | CASRGTGQVHEQYF | TGCGCCAGCAGAGGGACAGGGCAAGTTCACGAGCAGTACTTC
TRBJ1-2 | TRBD1 | TRBV5-1 | NA | CASSLTGTGKGYTF | TGCGCCAGCAGCCTGACCGGGACAGGGAAAGGCTACACCTTC
TRBJ2-2 | TRBD1 | TRBV7-8 | NA | CASSKSQIQGAVNTGELFF | TGTGCCAGCAGTAAAAGTCAGATACAGGGGGCGGTCAACACCGGGGAGCTGTTTTTT
TRBJ2-1 | TRBD2 | TRBV5-1 | NA | CASSWGLAGVNEQFF | TGCGCCAGCAGCTGGGGACTAGCGGGAGTCAATGAGCAGTTCTTC
TRBJ2-7 | NA | TRBV28 | few | CASSLRVPYEQYF | TGTGCCAGCAGTTTACGGGTCCCCTACGAGCAGTACTTC
TRBJ2-1 | NA | TRBV2 | NA | CASSLIGVSSGTYNEQFF | TGTGCCAGCAGCTTGATAGGTGTTTCTAGTGGTACCTACAATGAGCAGTTCTTC
TRBJ2-1 | NA | TRBV28 | NA | CASSSAGASYNEQFF | TGTGCCAGCAGTTCAGCGGGCGCGTCCTACAATGAGCAGTTCTTC
TRBJ2-1 | TRBD1 | TRBV18 | NA | CASSPRPGTAYNEQFF | TGTGCCAGCTCACCCCGTCCCGGGACAGCCTACAATGAGCAGTTCTTC
TRBJ1-2 | NA | TRBV4-1 | NA | CASSRGSSISYGYTF | TGCGCCAGCAGTCGCGGGTCCTCAATCAGCTATGGCTACACCTTC
TRBJ2-5 | TRBD1 | TRBV10-1 | NA | CASSEWRGPRDSGQETQYF | TGCGCCAGCAGTGAATGGCGCGGACCCCGGGACAGCGGCCAAGAGACCCAGTACTTC
TRBJ2-7 | NA | TRBV6-1 | NA | CASNDRGSYEQYF | TGTGCCAGTAACGACCGAGGTTCGTACGAGCAGTACTTC
TRBJ2-1 | TRBD1 | TRBV18 | NA | CASSIRTGGDEQFF | TGTGCCAGCTCAATACGGACAGGCGGAGATGAGCAGTTCTTC
TRBJ2-1 | NA | TRBV9 | NA | CASSPSGSYNEQFF | TGTGCCAGCAGCCCATCCGGGTCCTACAATGAGCAGTTCTTC
TRBJ2-1 | TRBD1 | TRBV27 | NA | CASSRRTGGIDEQFF | TGTGCCAGCAGTAGAAGGACAGGGGGGATCGATGAGCAGTTCTTC
TRBJ1-3 | NA | TRBV27 | NA | CASSLTQGSGNTIYF | TGTGCCAGCAGTTTAACCCAGGGGTCTGGAAACACCATATATTTT
TRBJ1-4 | NA | TRBV4-1 | NA | CASSHRGRVSTNEKLFF | TGCGCCAGCAGCCACCGAGGCAGGGTCTCAACTAATGAAAAACTGTTTTTT
TRBJ2-2 | NA | TRBV18 | NA | CASSPPFLGQTTGELFF | TGTGCCAGCTCACCACCGTTCCTGGGCCAGACAACCGGGGAGCTGTTTTTT
TRBJ1-1 | TRBD1 | TRBV6-5 | once | CASSYSTGGKEAFF | TGTGCCAGCAGTTACTCGACAGGGGGCAAAGAAGCTTTCTTT
TRBJ1-1 | NA | TRBV13 | once | CASRGGAGTEAFF | TGTGCCAGCCGAGGGGGGGCCGGTACTGAAGCTTTCTTT
TRBJ2-7 | TRBD2 | TRBV27 | NA | CASSLSTSGSSYEQYF | TGTGCCAGCAGTTTATCGACTAGCGGGAGTTCCTACGAGCAGTACTTC
TRBJ1-1 | NA | TRBV5-6 | NA | CASSVLDRNAFF | TGTGCCAGCAGCGTATTAGACAGGAACGCTTTCTTT
TRBJ2-5 | NA | TRBV25-1 | NA | CASSETGMETQYF | TGTGCCAGCAGTGAAACAGGGATGGAGACCCAGTACTTC
TRBJ1-5 | TRBD1 | TRBV27 | once | CASSLHGGGVRNQPQHF | TGTGCCAGCAGTTTACATGGAGGGGGCGTTCGCAATCAGCCCCAGCATTTT
TRBJ1-1 | NA | TRBV6-5 | many | CASTASGNTEAFF | TGTGCCAGCACCGCTAGTGGGAACACTGAAGCTTTCTTT
TRBJ2-3 | TRBD2 | TRBV5-6 | NA | CASSLGLAGNTQYF | TGTGCCAGCAGCTTGGGACTAGCGGGAAATACGCAGTATTTT
TRBJ2-3 | TRBD1 | TRBV2 | NA | CASSVGTGGTDTQYF | TGTGCCAGCAGTGTCGGGACAGGGGGGACAGATACGCAGTATTTT
TRBJ1-2 | NA | TRBV5-1 | NA | CASSFGSGGGYTF | TGCGCCAGCAGCTTCGGTAGCGGCGGCGGCTACACCTTC
TRBJ1-4 | TRBD1 | TRBV28 | NA | CASRPPGQGGKLFF | TGTGCCAGCAGACCTCCGGGACAGGGGGGAAAACTGTTTTTT
TRBJ2-1 | NA | TRBV5-1 | NA | CASSASGLRNEQFF | TGCGCCAGCAGCGCCAGCGGCTTGCGCAATGAGCAGTTCTTC
TRBJ2-3 | TRBD2 | TRBV5-1 | NA | CASSLAGGLAGVKYTQYF | TGCGCCAGCAGCTTGGCAGGGGGACTAGCGGGAGTAAAATATACGCAGTATTTT
TRBJ2-7 | NA | TRBV19 | NA | CAREDGRTYEQYF | TGTGCCAGGGAGGACGGTCGGACCTACGAGCAGTACTTC
TRBJ1-1 | NA | TRBV7-9 | NA | CASRDDTNTEAFF | TGTGCCAGCAGAGATGACACGAACACTGAAGCTTTCTTT
TRBJ2-1 | TRBD2 | TRBV30 | NA | CAWSVHVAGGSVAEQFF | TGTGCCTGGAGTGTACATGTAGCGGGAGGGTCCGTAGCTGAGCAGTTCTTC
TRBJ2-3 | TRBD2 | TRBV5-4 | NA | CASSTGLASDTQYF | TGTGCCAGCAGCACGGGACTAGCGTCAGATACGCAGTATTTT
TRBJ1-1 | NA | TRBV18 | NA | CASSPYGQLNTEAFF | TGTGCCAGCTCACCTTACGGACAGCTGAACACCGAAGCTTTCTTT
TRBJ1-1 | NA | TRBV27 | many | CASSFRGGTEAFF | TGTGCCAGCAGTTTCCGAGGGGGAACTGAAGCTTTCTTT
TRBJ1-5 | NA | TRBV19 | NA | CASSLNQGGRQPQHF | TGTGCCAGTAGCTTAAACCAGGGTGGGAGGCAGCCCCAGCATTTT